This TCR beta chain was captured in a study of T cell repertoires in cytomegalovirus infection. Study-level background: Indications came from public TCR beta signatures; they pointed to CMV infection and to a matching HLA type. Overall study findings and caveats: Predominance within the ex vivo response was attributable to HLA-C-restricted CMV-specific TCR beta clonotypes.

The CDR3 runs to 12 residues. The V and J ends lost 8 bases and 5 bases, in that order; junction bases with no gene match: 3. Per germline, CDR1 LNHDA and CDR2 SQIVND (reference sequence). To note about this clonotype: What it binds is not known.

Each CDR3 protein is one row after TCRdb ran MiXCR on the reads. The table shows fewer than 700,000 distinct CDR3 sequences, with more than 20% occurring only once. The TCR sequence derives from a human donor in good health (CMV status not recorded). Some clones in this sample may be carry-over from other donors' samples. The chain links TRBV19 to TRBJ2-1; 7 nucleotides match TRBD2. Sequenced: CD8+ T cells from PBMCs. CDR3 sequence (DNA): TGTGCCAGTTTGGGACTAAACAATGAGCAGTTCTTC. This translates into CASLGLNNEQFF.